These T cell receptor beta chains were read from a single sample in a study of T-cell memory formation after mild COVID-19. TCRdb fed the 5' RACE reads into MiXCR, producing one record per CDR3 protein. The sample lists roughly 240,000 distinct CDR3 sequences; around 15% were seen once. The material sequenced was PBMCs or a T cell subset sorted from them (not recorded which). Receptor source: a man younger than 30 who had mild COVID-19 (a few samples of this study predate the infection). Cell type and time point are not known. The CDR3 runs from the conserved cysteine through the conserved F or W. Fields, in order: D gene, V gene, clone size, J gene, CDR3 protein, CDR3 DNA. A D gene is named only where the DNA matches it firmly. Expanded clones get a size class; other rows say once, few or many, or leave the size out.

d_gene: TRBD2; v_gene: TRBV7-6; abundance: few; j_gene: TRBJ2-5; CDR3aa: CASSLRGGREETQYF; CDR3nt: TGTGCCAGCAGCCTTCGGGGGGGCCGGGAAGAGACCCAGTACTTC
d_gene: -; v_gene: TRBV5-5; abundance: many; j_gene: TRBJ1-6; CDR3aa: CASSPGTWDSPLHF; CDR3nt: TGTGCCAGCAGCCCCGGGACCTGGGATTCACCCCTCCACTTT
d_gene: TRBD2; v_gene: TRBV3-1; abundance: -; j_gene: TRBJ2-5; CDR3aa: CASSQGLAGGGQETQYF; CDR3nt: TGTGCCAGCAGCCAAGGACTAGCGGGGGGTGGCCAAGAGACCCAGTACTTC
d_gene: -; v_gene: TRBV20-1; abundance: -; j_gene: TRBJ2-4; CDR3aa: CSAKTAAGNIQYF; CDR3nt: TGCAGTGCTAAGACAGCTGCGGGGAACATTCAGTACTTC
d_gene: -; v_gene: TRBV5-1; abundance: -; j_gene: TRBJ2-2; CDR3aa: CASSEPGRTGELFF; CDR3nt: TGCGCCAGCAGCGAACCGGGGCGAACCGGGGAGCTGTTTTTT
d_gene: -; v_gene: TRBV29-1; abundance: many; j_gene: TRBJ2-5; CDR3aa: CSVEMLDSQETQYF; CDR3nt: TGCAGCGTGGAGATGCTGGACAGCCAAGAGACCCAGTACTTC
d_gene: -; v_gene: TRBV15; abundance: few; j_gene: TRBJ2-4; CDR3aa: CATSRAEGWAIQYF; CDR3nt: TGTGCCACCAGCAGAGCGGAGGGATGGGCCATTCAGTACTTC
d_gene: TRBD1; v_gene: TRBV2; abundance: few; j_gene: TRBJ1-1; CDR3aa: CASIRPDRGHTEAFF; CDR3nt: TGTGCCAGCATAAGACCGGACAGGGGGCACACTGAAGCTTTCTTT
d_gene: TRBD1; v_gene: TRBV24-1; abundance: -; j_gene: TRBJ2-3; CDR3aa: CATQGAGTDTQYF; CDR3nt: TGTGCCACACAGGGGGCGGGAACAGATACGCAGTATTTT
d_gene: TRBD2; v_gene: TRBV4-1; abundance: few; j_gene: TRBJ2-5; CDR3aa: CASSPTSSGGRETQYF; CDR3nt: TGCGCCAGCAGCCCGACCTCTAGCGGGGGGCGTGAGACCCAGTACTTC
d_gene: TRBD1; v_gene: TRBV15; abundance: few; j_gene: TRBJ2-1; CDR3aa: CATSSYGTGVKNEQFF; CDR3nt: TGTGCCACCAGCAGTTACGGGACAGGGGTGAAGAATGAGCAGTTCTTC
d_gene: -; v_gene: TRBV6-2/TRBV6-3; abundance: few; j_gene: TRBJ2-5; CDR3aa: CASSSLTRMETQYF; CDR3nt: TGTGCCAGCAGTTCCTTGACTAGAATGGAGACCCAGTACTTC
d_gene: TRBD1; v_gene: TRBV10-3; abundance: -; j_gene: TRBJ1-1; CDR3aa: CAIRSDRDTEAFF; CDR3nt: TGTGCCATCAGATCGGACAGGGACACTGAAGCTTTCTTT
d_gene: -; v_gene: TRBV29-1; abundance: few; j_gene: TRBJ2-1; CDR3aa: CSVGGADYNEQFF; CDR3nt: TGCAGCGTTGGAGGAGCAGACTACAATGAGCAGTTCTTC
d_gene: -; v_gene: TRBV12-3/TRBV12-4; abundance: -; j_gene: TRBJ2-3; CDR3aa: CASSPMRVTQYF; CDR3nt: TGTGCCAGCAGCCCAATGAGGGTTACGCAGTATTTT
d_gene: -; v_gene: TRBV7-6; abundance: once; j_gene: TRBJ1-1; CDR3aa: CASSLADQRAFF; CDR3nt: TGTGCCAGCAGCTTAGCGGACCAGCGGGCTTTCTTT
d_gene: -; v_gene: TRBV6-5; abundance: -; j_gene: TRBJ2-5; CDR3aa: CASRALSPETQYF; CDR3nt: TGTGCCAGCAGGGCCCTTTCCCCGGAGACCCAGTACTTC
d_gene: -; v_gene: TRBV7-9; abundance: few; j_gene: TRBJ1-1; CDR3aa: CASSLGLDREAFF; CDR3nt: TGTGCCAGCAGCTTAGGGTTGGACAGAGAAGCTTTCTTT
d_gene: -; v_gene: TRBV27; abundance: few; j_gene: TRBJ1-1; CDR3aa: CASTDHGGLGAFF; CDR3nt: TGTGCCAGCACCGACCATGGAGGGCTAGGGGCTTTCTTT
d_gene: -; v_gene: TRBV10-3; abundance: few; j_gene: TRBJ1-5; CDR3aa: CAIRGGMGQPQHF; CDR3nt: TGTGCCATCAGAGGGGGGATGGGGCAGCCCCAGCATTTT
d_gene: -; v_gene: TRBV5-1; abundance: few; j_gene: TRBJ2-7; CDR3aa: CASSLASLYEQYF; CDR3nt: TGCGCCAGCAGCTTGGCCTCCCTGTACGAGCAGTACTTC
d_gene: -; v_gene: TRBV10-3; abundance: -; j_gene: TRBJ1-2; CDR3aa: CAISAGASGGYTF; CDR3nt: TGTGCCATCAGTGCAGGGGCCTCGGGTGGCTACACCTTC
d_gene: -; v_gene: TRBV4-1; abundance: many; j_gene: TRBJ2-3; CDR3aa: CASSQGFRESIDTQYF; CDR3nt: TGCGCCAGCAGCCAAGGCTTCAGGGAGAGTATAGATACGCAGTATTTT
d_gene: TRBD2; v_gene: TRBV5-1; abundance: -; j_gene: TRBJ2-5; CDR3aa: CASSFLSGGYQETQYF; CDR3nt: TGCGCCAGCAGCTTCTTATCGGGGGGATACCAAGAGACCCAGTACTTC
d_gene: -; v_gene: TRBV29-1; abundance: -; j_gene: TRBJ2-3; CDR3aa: CSVRTGGVVDTQYF; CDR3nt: TGCAGCGTTAGAACAGGGGGGGTAGTAGATACGCAGTATTTT
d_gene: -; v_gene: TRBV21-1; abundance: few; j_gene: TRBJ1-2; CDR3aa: CASKGTELDTNRGHPVPNYGYTF; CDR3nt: TGTGCCAGCAAGGGGACAGAGCTCGATACCAACCGGGGGCACCCGGTCCCTAACTATGGCTACACCTTC
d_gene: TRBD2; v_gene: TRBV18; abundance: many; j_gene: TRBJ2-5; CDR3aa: CASSPPGLAGDSLETQYF; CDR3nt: TGTGCCAGCTCACCGCCAGGACTAGCGGGGGACAGTCTAGAGACCCAGTACTTC
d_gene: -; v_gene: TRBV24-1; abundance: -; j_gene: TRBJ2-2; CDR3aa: CATSDLVGDPGELFF; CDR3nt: TGTGCCACCAGTGATCTAGTGGGGGACCCCGGGGAGCTGTTTTTT
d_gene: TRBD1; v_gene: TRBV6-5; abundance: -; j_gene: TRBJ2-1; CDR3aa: CDSSYLQGAPYNEQFF; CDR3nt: TGTGACAGCAGTTACTTACAGGGGGCGCCTTACAATGAGCAGTTCTTC
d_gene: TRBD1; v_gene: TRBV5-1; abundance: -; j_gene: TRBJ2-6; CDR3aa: CASSLDRSSGANVLNF; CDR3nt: TGCGCCAGCAGTTTGGACAGGTCCTCTGGGGCCAACGTCCTGAATTTC
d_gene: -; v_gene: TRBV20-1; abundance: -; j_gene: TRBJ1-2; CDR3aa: CSARWRNYGYTF; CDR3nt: TGCAGTGCTAGGTGGAGGAACTATGGCTACACCTTC
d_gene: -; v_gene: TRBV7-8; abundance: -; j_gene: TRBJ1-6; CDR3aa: CASSRRPDNSPLHF; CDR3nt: TGTGCCAGCAGCCGCCGTCCGGATAATTCACCCCTCCACTTT
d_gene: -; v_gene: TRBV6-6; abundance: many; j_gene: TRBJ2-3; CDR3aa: CASSGGTDTQYF; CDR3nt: TGTGCCAGCTCAGGGGGCACAGATACGCAGTATTTT
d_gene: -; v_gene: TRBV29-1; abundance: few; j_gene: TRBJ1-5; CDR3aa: CSVLVGNQPQHF; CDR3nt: TGCAGCGTTTTGGTTGGTAATCAGCCCCAGCATTTT
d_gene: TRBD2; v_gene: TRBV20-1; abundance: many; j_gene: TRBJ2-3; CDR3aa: CSALSGGAKDTQYF; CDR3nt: TGCAGTGCTCTGAGCGGGGGGGCCAAAGATACGCAGTATTTT
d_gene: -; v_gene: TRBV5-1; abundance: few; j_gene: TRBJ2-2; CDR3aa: CASSSQGFDAGELFF; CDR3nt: TGCGCCAGCAGCTCCCAGGGTTTCGACGCCGGGGAGCTGTTTTTT
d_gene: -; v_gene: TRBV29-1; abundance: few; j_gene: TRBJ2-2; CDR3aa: CSYGPADTGELFF; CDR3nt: TGCAGCTATGGTCCGGCGGACACCGGGGAGCTGTTTTTT
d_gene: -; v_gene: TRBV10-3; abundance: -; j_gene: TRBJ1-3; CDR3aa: CAISDREVNSGNTIYF; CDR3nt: TGTGCCATCAGTGACAGGGAAGTCAACTCTGGAAACACCATATATTTT
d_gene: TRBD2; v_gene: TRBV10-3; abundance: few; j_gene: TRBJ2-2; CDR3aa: CAITDAGEHTGELFF; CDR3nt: TGTGCCATCACCGATGCGGGGGAGCACACCGGGGAGCTGTTTTTT
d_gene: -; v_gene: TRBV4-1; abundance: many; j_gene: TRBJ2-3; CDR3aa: CASSQVKQSTDTQYF; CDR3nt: TGCGCCAGCAGCCAAGTTAAGCAAAGCACAGATACGCAGTATTTT
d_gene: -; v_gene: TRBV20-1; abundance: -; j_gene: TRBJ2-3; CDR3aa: CSAQQYTGTDTQYF; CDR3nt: TGCAGTGCTCAACAATACACTGGGACAGATACGCAGTATTTT
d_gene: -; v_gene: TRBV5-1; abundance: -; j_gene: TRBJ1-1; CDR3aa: CASSMTSGRFGNTEAFF; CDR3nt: TGCGCCAGCAGCATGACGTCGGGACGCTTCGGGAACACTGAAGCTTTCTTT
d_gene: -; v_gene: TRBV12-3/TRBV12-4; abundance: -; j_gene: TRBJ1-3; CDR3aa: CASSYGGSGNTIYF; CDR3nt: TGTGCCAGCAGTTACGGCGGCTCTGGAAACACCATATATTTT
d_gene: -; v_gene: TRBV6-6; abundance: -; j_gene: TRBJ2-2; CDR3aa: CASNPETGELFF; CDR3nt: TGTGCCAGCAACCCGGAGACCGGGGAGCTGTTTTTT
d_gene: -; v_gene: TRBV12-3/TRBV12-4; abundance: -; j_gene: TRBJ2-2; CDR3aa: CATQGPGELFF; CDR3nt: TGTGCCACCCAGGGTCCCGGGGAGCTGTTTTTT
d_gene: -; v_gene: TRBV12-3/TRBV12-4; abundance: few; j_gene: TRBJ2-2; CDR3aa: CASSLGPVGTGELFF; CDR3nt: TGTGCCAGCAGCCTGGGTCCGGTGGGCACCGGGGAGCTGTTTTTT
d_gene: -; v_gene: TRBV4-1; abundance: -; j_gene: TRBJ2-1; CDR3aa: CASSQRESSSYNEQFF; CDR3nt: TGCGCCAGCAGCCAGAGGGAGTCCAGCTCCTACAATGAGCAGTTCTTC
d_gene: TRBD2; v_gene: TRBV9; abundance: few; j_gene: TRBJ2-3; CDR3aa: CASSYTSGGAYTQYF; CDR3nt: TGTGCCAGCAGCTATACTAGCGGGGGCGCGTATACGCAGTATTTT
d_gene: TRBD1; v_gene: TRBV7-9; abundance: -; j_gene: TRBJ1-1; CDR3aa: CASSPQGGTSTEAFF; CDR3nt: TGTGCCAGCAGCCCCCAGGGGGGGACCAGCACTGAAGCTTTCTTT
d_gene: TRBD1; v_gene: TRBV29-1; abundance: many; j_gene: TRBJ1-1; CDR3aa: CSVGQGEAFF; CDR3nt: TGCAGCGTGGGACAGGGTGAAGCTTTCTTT
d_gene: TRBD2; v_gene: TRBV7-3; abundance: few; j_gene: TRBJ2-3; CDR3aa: CASSWTSGGRTDTQYF; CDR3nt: TGTGCCAGCAGCTGGACTAGCGGGGGGAGAACAGATACGCAGTATTTT
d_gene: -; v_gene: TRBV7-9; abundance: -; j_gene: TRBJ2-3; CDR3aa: CASSSSGGGQDLDTQYF; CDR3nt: TGTGCCAGCAGCTCCTCAGGGGGGGGACAGGACCTAGATACGCAGTATTTT
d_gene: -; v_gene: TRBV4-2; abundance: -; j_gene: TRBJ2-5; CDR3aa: CASSQSTGETQYF; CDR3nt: TGTGCCAGCAGCCAATCAACCGGGGAGACCCAGTACTTC
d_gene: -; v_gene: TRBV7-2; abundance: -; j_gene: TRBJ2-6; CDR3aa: CASSVPSGANVLTF; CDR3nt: TGTGCCAGCAGCGTCCCCTCTGGGGCCAACGTCCTGACTTTC
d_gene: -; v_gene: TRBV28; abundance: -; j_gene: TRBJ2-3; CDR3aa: CASKNGATDTQYF; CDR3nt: TGTGCCAGCAAAAACGGAGCCACAGATACGCAGTATTTT
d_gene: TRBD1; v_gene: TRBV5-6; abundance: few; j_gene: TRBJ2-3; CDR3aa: CASSWGQGANTQYF; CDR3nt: TGTGCCAGCAGCTGGGGACAGGGGGCGAATACGCAGTATTTT
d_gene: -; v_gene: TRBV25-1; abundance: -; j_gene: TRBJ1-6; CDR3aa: CASSDYIHNSPLHF; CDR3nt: TGTGCCAGCAGTGACTACATTCATAATTCACCCCTCCACTTT
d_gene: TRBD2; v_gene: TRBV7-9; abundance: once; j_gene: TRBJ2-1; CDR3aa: CASSFTSGNDEQFF; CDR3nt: TGTGCCAGCAGCTTCACTAGCGGGAACGATGAGCAGTTCTTC
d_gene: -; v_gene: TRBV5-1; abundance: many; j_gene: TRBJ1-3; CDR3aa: CASSLDSSGNTIYF; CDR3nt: TGTGCCAGCTCACTCGACAGCTCTGGAAACACCATATATTTT
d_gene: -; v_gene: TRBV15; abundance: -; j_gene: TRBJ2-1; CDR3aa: CATSMAGEQFF; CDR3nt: TGTGCCACCAGCATGGCGGGTGAGCAGTTCTTC